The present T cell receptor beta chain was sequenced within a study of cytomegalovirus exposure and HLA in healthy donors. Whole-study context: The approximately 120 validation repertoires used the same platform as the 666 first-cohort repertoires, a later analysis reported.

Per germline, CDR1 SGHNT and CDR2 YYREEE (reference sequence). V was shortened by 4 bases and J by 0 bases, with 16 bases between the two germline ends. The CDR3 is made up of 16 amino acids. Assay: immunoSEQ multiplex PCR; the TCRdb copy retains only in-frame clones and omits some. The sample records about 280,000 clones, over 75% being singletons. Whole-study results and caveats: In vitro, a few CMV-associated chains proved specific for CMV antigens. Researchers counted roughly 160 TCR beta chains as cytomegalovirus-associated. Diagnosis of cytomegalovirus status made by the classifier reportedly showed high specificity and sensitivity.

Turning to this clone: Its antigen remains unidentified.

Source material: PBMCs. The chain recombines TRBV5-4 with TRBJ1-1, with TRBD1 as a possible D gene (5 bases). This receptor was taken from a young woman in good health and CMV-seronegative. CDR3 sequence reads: CASSGGTPTMNTEAFF. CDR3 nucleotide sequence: TGTGCCAGCAGCGGCGGGACTCCGACAATGAACACTGAAGCTTTCTTT.